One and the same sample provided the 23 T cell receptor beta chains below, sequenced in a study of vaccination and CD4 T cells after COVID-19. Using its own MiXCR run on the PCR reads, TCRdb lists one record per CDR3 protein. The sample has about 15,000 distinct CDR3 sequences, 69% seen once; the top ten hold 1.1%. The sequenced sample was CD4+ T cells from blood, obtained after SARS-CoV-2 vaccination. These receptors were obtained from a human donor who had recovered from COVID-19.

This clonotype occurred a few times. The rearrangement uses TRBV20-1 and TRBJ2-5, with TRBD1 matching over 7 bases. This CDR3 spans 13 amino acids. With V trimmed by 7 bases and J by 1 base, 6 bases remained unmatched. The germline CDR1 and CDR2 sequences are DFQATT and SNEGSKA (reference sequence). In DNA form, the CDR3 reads TGCAGTGAAGCAGACAGGGCCCAAGAGACCCAGTACTTC. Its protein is CSEADRAQETQYF.

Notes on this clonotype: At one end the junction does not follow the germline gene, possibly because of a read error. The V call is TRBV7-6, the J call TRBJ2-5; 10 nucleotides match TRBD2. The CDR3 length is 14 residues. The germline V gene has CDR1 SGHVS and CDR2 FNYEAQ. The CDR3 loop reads CASSSSGSQETQYF. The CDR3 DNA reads TGTGCTAGCAGCTCTAGCGGGAGTCAAGAGACCCAGTACTTC. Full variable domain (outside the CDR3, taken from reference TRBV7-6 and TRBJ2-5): GAGVSQSPRYKVTKRGQDVALRCDPISGHVSLYWYRQALGQGPEFLTYFNYEAQQDKSGLPNDRFSAERPEGSISTLTIQRTEQRDSAMYRCASSSSGSQETQYFGPGTRLLVL.

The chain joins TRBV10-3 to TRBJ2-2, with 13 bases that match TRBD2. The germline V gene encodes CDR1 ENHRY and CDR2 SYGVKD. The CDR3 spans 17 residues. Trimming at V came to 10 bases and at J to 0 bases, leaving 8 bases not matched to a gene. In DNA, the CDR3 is TGTGCCACCTCAGGACTAGCGGGAGTCCCGAACACCGGGGAGCTGTTTTTT. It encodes CATSGLAGVPNTGELFF.

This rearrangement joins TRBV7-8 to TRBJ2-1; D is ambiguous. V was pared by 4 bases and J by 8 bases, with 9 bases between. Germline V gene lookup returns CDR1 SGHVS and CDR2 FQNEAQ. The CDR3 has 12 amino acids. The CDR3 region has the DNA TGTGCCAGCAGCTCCGAGTATCATGAGCAGTTCTTC. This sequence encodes CASSSEYHEQFF.

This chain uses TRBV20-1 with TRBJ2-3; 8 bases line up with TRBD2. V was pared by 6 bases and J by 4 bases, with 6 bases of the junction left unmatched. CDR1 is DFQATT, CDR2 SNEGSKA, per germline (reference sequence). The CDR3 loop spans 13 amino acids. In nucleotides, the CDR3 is TGCAGTGCGAGGAGCGGGAGTGCAGATACGCAGTATTTT. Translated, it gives CSARSGSADTQYF.

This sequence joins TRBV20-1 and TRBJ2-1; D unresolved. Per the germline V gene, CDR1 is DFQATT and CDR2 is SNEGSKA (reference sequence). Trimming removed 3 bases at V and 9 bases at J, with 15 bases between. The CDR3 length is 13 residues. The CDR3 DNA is TGCAGTGCTAGTTCCCAGACCTACGGTGAGCAGTTCTTC. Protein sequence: CSASSQTYGEQFF.

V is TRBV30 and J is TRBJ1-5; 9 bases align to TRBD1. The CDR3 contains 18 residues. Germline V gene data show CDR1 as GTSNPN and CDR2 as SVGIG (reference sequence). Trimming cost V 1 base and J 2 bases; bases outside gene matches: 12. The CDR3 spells CAWSALPGTGFGNQPQHF. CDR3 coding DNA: TGTGCCTGGAGTGCACTCCCCGGGACAGGGTTTGGCAATCAGCCCCAGCATTTT. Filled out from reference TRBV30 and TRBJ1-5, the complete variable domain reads SQTIHQWPATLVQPVGSPLSLECTVEGTSNPNLYWYRQAAGRGLQLLFYSVGIGQISSEVPQNLSASRPQDRQFILSSKKLLLSDSGFYLCAWSALPGTGFGNQPQHFGDGTRLSIL.

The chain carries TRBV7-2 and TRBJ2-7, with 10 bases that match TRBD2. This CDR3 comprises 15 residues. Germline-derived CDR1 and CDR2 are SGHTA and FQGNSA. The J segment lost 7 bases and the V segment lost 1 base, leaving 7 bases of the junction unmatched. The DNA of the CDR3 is TGTGCCAGCAGCTTAGGGCTAGCGGGAGTATATGAGCAGTACTTC. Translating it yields CASSLGLAGVYEQYF. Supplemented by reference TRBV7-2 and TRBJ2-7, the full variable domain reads GAGVSQSPSNKVTEKGKDVELRCDPISGHTALYWYRQSLGQGLEFLIYFQGNSAPDKSGLPSDRFSAERTGGSVSTLTIQRTQQEDSAVYLCASSLGLAGVYEQYFGPGTRLTVT.

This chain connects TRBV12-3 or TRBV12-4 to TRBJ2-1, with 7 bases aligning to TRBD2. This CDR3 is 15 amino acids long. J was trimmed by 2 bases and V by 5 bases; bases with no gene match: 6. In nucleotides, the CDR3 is TGTGCCAGCAGTGTGCTAGCGGTGGCCTACAATGAGCAGTTCTTC. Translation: CASSVLAVAYNEQFF.

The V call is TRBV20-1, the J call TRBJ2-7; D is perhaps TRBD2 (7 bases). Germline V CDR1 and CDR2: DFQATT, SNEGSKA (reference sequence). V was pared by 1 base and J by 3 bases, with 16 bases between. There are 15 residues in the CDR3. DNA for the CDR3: TGCAGTGCTAGAGGGGGGCTAGCGGAGAACTACGAGCAGTACTTC. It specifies CSARGGLAENYEQYF.

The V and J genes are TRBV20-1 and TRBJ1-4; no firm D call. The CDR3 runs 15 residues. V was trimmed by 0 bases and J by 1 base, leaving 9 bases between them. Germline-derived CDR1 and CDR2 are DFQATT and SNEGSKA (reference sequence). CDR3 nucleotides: TGCAGTGCTAGAGATTTCGCGGGAACTAATGAAAAACTGTTTTTT. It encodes CSARDFAGTNEKLFF.

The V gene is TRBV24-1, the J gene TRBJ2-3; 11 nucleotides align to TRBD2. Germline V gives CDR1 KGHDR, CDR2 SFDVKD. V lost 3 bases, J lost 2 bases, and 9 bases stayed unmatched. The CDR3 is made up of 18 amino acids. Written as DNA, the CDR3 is TGTGCCACCAGTGATCGAACCGGGACTAGCGGCCTCACAGATACGCAGTATTTT. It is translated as CATSDRTGTSGLTDTQYF.

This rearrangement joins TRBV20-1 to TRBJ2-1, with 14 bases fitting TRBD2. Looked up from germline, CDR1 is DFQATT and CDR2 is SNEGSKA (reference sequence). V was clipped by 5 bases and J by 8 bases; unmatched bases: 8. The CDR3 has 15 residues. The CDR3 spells CSALVGTSGSYEQFF. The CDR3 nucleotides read TGCAGTGCTCTCGTCGGGACTAGCGGGAGCTATGAGCAGTTCTTC.

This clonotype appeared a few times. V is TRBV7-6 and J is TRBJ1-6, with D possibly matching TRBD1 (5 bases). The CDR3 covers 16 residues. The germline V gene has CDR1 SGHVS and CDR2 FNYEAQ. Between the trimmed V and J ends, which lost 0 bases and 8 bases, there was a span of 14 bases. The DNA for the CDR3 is TGTGCCAGCAGCTTAGCGAGGCGGGGCGGGTATTCACCCCTCCACTTT. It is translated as CASSLARRGGYSPLHF.

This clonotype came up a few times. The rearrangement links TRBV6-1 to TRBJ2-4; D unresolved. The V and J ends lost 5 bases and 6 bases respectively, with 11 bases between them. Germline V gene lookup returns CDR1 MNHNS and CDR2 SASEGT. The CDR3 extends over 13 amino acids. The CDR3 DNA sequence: TGTGCCAGCAGTAACGGTCCTGGAAACATTCAGTACTTC. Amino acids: CASSNGPGNIQYF.

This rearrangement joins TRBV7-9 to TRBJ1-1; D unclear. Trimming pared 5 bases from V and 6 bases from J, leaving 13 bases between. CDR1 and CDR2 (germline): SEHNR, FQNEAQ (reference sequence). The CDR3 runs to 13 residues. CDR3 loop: CASSQKRSAEAFF. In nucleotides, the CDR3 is TGTGCCAGCAGCCAGAAACGAAGCGCTGAAGCTTTCTTT.

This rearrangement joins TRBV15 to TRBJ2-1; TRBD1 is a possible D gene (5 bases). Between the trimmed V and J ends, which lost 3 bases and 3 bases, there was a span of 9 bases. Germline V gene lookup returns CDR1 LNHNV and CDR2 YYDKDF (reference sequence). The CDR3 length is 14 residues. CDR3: CATSSSGYYNEQFF. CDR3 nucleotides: TGTGCCACCAGCAGTTCAGGGTACTACAATGAGCAGTTCTTC. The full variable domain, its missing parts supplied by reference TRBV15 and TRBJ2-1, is DAMVIQNPRYQVTQFGKPVTLSCSQTLNHNVMYWYQQKSSQAPKLLFHYYDKDFNNEADTPDNFQSRRPNTSFCFLDIRSPGLGDTAMYLCATSSSGYYNEQFFGPGTRLTVL.

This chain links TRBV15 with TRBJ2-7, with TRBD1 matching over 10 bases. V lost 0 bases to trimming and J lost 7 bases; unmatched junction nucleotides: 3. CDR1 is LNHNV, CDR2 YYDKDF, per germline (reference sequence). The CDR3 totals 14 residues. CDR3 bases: TGTGCCACCAGCAGAGAGGGACAGGGGCGGGAGCAGTACTTC. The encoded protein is CATSREGQGREQYF.

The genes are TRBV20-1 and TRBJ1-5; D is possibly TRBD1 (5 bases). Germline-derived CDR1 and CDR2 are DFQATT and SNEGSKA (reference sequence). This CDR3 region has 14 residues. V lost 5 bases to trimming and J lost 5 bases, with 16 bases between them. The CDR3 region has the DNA TGCAGTGCTCGAACAGGAGGCGAATATCAGCCCCAGCATTTT. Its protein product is CSARTGGEYQPQHF.

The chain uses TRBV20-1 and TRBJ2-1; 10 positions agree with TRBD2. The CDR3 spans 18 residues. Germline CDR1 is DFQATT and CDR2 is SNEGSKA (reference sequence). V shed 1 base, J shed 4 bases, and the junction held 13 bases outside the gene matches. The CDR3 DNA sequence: TGCAGTGCTAGAGTAGCAAGCGGGAGGGCTGGCAAGTACAATGAGCAGTTCTTC. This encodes CSARVASGRAGKYNEQFF.

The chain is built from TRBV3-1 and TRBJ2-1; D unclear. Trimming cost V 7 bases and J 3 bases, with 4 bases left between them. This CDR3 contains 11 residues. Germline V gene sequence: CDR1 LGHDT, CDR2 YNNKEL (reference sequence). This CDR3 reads CASKDYNEQFF. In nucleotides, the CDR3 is TGTGCCAGCAAGGACTACAATGAGCAGTTCTTC.

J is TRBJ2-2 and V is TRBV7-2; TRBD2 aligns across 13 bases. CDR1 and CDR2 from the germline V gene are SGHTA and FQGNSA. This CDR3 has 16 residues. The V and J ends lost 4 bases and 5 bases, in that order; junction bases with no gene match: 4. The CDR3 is CASSSSLAGGTGELFF. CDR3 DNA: TGTGCCAGCAGCTCCTCACTAGCGGGAGGGACCGGGGAGCTGTTTTTT.

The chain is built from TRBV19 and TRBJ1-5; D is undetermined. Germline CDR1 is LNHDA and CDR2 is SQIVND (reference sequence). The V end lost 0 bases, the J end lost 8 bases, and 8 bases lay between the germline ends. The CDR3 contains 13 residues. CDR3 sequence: CASSIDGEKPQHF. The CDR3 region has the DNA TGTGCCAGTAGTATAGACGGGGAGAAGCCCCAGCATTTT.